This T cell receptor (beta chain) is drawn from a study of shared clonotypes between healthy human individuals. The length of the CDR3 is 14 residues. Germline lookup yields CDR1 SNHLY and CDR2 FYNNEI. Trimming took 8 bases from V and 7 from J, leaving 18 bases between them. Assay used: immunoSEQ multiplex PCR; TCRdb lists only in-frame clones, some missing. The repertoire includes roughly 2.5 million clones, over 85% of them detected once, and about 0.13% sits in the top ten. This chain connects TRBV2 to TRBJ2-1, with a possible D match to TRBD2 (5 bases). The sequencing input was naive CD4+ T cells sorted from blood. Subset here: CD45RA+ positively selected. This TCR derives from a man between 18 and 29 years old in good health. CDR3 sequence reads: CASCKLSRLNEQFF. The CDR3 coding sequence is TGTGCCAGCTGTAAGTTATCTAGACTAAATGAGCAGTTCTTC.